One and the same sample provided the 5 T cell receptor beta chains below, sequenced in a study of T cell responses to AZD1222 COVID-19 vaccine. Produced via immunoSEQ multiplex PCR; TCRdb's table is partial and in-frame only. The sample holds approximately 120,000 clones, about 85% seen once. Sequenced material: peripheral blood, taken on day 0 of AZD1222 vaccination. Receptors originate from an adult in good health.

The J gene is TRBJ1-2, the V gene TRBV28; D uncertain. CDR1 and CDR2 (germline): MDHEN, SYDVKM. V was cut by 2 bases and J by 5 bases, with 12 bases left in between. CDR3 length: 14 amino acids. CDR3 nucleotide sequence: TGTGCCAGCAGTTTAACACACAGTAATTATGGCTACACCTTC. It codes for CASSLTHSNYGYTF.

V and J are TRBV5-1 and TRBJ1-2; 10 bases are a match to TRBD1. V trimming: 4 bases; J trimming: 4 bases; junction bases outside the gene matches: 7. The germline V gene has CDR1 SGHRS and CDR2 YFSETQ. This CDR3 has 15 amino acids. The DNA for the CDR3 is TGCGCCAGCAGCCCCCGGACAGGGGGTCTCTATGGCTACACCTTC. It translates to CASSPRTGGLYGYTF. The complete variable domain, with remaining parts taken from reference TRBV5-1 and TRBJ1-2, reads KAGVTQTPRYLIKTRGQQVTLSCSPISGHRSVSWYQQTPGQGLQFLFEYFSETQRNKGNFPGRFSGRQFSNSRSEMNVSTLELGDSALYLCASSPRTGGLYGYTFGSGTRLTVV.

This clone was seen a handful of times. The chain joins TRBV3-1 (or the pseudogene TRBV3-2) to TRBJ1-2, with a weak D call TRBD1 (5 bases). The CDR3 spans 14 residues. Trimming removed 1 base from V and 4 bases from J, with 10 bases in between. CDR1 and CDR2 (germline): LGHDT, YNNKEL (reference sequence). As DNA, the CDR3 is TGTGCCAGCAGCCAAGGGGGACGGTCCTATGGCTACACCTTC. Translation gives CASSQGGRSYGYTF.

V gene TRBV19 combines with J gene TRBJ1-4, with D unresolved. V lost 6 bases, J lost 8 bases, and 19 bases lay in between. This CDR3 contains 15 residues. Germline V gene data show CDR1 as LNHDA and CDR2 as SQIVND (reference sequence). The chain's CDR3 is CASSKRTTGGEKLFF. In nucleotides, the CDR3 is TGTGCCAGTAGCAAGCGGACGACGGGAGGGGAAAAACTGTTTTTT.

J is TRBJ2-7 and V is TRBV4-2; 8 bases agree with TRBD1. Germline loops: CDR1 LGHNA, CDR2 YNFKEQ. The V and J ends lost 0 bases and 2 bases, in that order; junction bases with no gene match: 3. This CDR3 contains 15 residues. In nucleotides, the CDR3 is TGTGCCAGCAGCCAAGAACGACAGGGGACCTACGAGCAGTACTTC. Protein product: CASSQERQGTYEQYF.